The rows below give T cell receptor beta chains drawn from one sample of a study of human T cells and chemical hapten exposure. TCRdb analysed the RACE reads with MiXCR anew, one entry per CDR3 protein. The sample holds about 98,000 distinct CDR3 sequences; approximately 11% are singletons and the top ten take approximately 3.4%. Source: whole blood, taken in connection with sensitization to the hapten diphenylcyclopropenone (DPC). Receptors were obtained from a woman aged 60-75 years with alopecia areata. Some clones in this sample may be carry-over from other donors' samples. Each CDR3 is given with its conserved first and last residue. D genes are given only for firm matches. Only part of the rows carry a size: once, few, many, or a class if the clone is expanded.

TRBJ1-4 | NA | NA | TRBV7-9 | CASSVGAGRLEKLFF | TGTGCCAGCAGCGTAGGCGCAGGGAGACTTGAAAAACTGTTTTTT
TRBJ1-1 | TRBD1 | many | TRBV20-1 | CSARGRGSVDTEAFF | TGCAGTGCTAGGGGCAGGGGGTCGGTGGACACTGAAGCTTTCTTT
TRBJ2-3 | TRBD2 | NA | TRBV7-2 | CASSSMGTSGVDTQYF | TGTGCCAGCAGCTCCATGGGGACTAGCGGGGTGGATACGCAGTATTTT
TRBJ2-7 | NA | few | TRBV7-2 | CASSLTGTGYFYEQYF | TGTGCCAGCAGCTTGACCGGGACCGGGTACTTCTACGAGCAGTACTTC
TRBJ1-6 | NA | many | TRBV6-2/TRBV6-3 | CASSAGSSYNSPLHF | TGTGCCAGCTCAGCGGGAAGCTCCTATAATTCACCCCTCCACTTT
TRBJ2-3 | TRBD1 | few | TRBV5-1 | CASSLGGTGAEDTQYF | TGCGCCAGCAGCTTGGGCGGGACAGGGGCAGAAGATACGCAGTATTTT
TRBJ1-6 | TRBD1 | NA | TRBV7-2 | CASSLGGQGSSYNSPLHF | TGTGCCAGCAGCTTAGGGGGACAGGGGAGCTCCTATAATTCACCCCTCCACTTT
TRBJ1-2 | NA | many | TRBV6-5 | CASKPSGGRGYTF | TGTGCCAGCAAGCCGAGTGGCGGACGGGGCTACACCTTC
TRBJ1-6 | NA | NA | TRBV11-1 | CASSFTNSPLHF | TGTGCCAGCAGCTTTACAAATTCACCCCTCCACTTT
TRBJ2-7 | TRBD1 | many | TRBV2 | CASSPRDRLNYEQYF | TGTGCCAGCAGTCCGAGGGACAGACTAAACTACGAGCAGTACTTC
TRBJ2-1 | NA | many | TRBV5-3 | CARSPEGHPTPNEQFF | TGTGCCAGAAGCCCAGAAGGACACCCGACTCCAAATGAGCAGTTCTTC
TRBJ2-7 | NA | few | TRBV3-1 | CASSPTAVEREQYF | TGTGCCAGCAGCCCGACGGCGGTGGAGAGGGAGCAGTACTTC
TRBJ2-1 | NA | few | TRBV7-9 | CASSSVGGPSSYNEQFF | TGTGCCAGCAGCTCAGTTGGGGGTCCCAGCTCCTACAATGAGCAGTTCTTC
TRBJ2-6 | NA | NA | TRBV7-3 | CASSSKMGRYSGANVLTF | TGTGCCAGCAGCTCAAAAATGGGACGGTACTCTGGGGCCAACGTCCTGACTTTC
TRBJ2-2 | NA | NA | TRBV3-1 | CASSQLNTGELFF | TGTGCCAGCAGCCAACTGAACACCGGGGAGCTGTTTTTT